A single sample gave rise to the 19 T cell receptor beta chains below, sequenced in a study of cytomegalovirus exposure and HLA in healthy donors. In the PCR, 60 Vbeta and 13 Jbeta primers were used. TCRdb's table, derived via immunoSEQ multiplex PCR, lists solely in-frame clones and lacks some. The table records approximately 110,000 clones, around 78% of them present only once. The sequenced sample was PBMCs. The source is a man in his forties or fifties in good health and CMV-seronegative.

The chain joins TRBV7-9 to TRBJ1-1; no clear D gene. The CDR3 covers 12 residues. V lost 1 base, J lost 7 bases, and 7 bases lay in between. Germline V lookup: CDR1 SEHNR, CDR2 FQNEAQ (reference sequence). The CDR3 DNA reads TGTGCCAGCAGCTTAGGGGCCAGTGAAGCTTTCTTT. It encodes CASSLGASEAFF. The complete variable domain, with remaining parts taken from reference TRBV7-9 and TRBJ1-1, reads DTGVSQNPRHKITKRGQNVTFRCDPISEHNRLYWYRQTLGQGPEFLTYFQNEAQLEKSRLLSDRFSAERPKGSFSTLEIQRTEQGDSAMYLCASSLGASEAFFGQGTRLTVV.

The chain couples TRBV5-1 to TRBJ2-2, with 12 bases identical to TRBD2. CDR1 and CDR2 from the germline V gene are SGHRS and YFSETQ. The CDR3 consists of 19 residues. V dropped 4 bases and J dropped 6; count of bases not matched to a gene: 16. The CDR3 protein is CASSTTVLAGGAIAGELFF. For the CDR3, the DNA is TGCGCCAGCAGCACGACCGTTCTAGCGGGGGGGGCCATCGCCGGGGAGCTGTTTTTT.

This chain links TRBV5-1 with TRBJ1-3; D gene unclear. The V end was cut by 5 bases, the J end by 2 bases, with 8 bases between. Germline V gene data show CDR1 as SGHRS and CDR2 as YFSETQ. The CDR3 contains 13 residues. Written as DNA, the CDR3 is TGCGCCAGCAGAATAAATACTGGAAACACCATATATTTT. Its protein product is CASRINTGNTIYF.

The chain joins TRBV10-2 to TRBJ1-2, with a tentative D call TRBD1 (5 bases). This CDR3 is 14 amino acids long. Germline loops: CDR1 WSHSY, CDR2 SAAADI. With 2 bases removed from V and 2 bases from J, the gap between germline ends came to 9 bases. CDR3 loop: CASSEATANYGYTF. In DNA form, the CDR3 reads TGCGCCAGCAGTGAGGCGACAGCCAACTATGGCTACACCTTC.

The chain carries TRBV21-1 and TRBJ1-3; TRBD1 is the table's D call, not checked against the DNA. TRBV21-1 is described as a pseudogene. This CDR3 has 14 residues. The CDR3 loop reads CASSRPGTGGWEYF. CDR3 bases: TGTGCCAGCAGCCGTCCCGGGACAGGTGGATGGGAATATTTT.

CDR3 DNA sequence: TGTGCCAGCAGCCCCGGGGGGGAGCGATACAATGAGCAGTTCTTC. Its protein is CASSPGGERYNEQFF. The J gene is TRBJ2-1, the V gene TRBV7-9, with 8 nucleotides matching TRBD2. Trimming took 5 bases from V and 4 from J; bases not matched to a gene: 7. The CDR3 has 15 amino acids. Germline-derived CDR1 and CDR2 are SEHNR and FQNEAQ (reference sequence).

The V gene is TRBV9, the J gene TRBJ1-4, with D perhaps TRBD1 (5 bases). Germline loops: CDR1 SGDLS, CDR2 YYNGEE. V dropped 3 bases and J dropped 8 bases, with 14 bases sitting between them. This CDR3 is built from 14 residues. CDR3: CASSAGSGGEKLFF. Written as DNA, the CDR3 is TGTGCCAGCAGCGCTGGTAGCGGGGGAGAAAAACTGTTTTTT.

This clone was seen only once. V usage is TRBV7-9 and J usage is TRBJ2-3, with 8 bases fitting TRBD1. The CDR3 contains 12 residues. Germline V gives CDR1 SEHNR, CDR2 FQNEAQ (reference sequence). V lost 4 bases, J lost 14 bases, and 8 bases stayed unmatched. CDR3 sequence: CASSWDRFVVYF. CDR3 coding DNA: TGTGCCAGCAGCTGGGACAGGTTTGTAGTGTATTTT.

This clone was seen a few times. The chain uses TRBV11-1 and TRBJ2-6; D is unclear. Germline V gene sequence: CDR1 SGHAT, CDR2 FQDESV (reference sequence). V lost 5 bases and J lost 0, with 17 bases in between. The CDR3 is 18 residues long. CDR3 sequence: CASSRPKTSDSGANVLTF. The CDR3 DNA reads TGTGCCAGCAGCCGACCCAAGACATCGGACTCTGGGGCCAACGTCCTGACTTTC.

The V call is TRBV4-1, the J call TRBJ2-4; D is undetermined. This CDR3 comprises 14 residues. Trimming took off 1 base at V and 4 bases at J, with 8 bases between the two ends. The germline gives CDR1 MGHRA, CDR2 YSYEKL. CDR3 residues: CASSQGSEKNIQYF. Written as DNA, the CDR3 is TGCGCCAGCAGCCAAGGTTCTGAGAAAAACATTCAGTACTTC.

This rearrangement joins TRBV6-6 to TRBJ2-7, with a tentative D call TRBD1 (6 bases). The CDR3 consists of 15 residues. Germline V gene sequence: CDR1 MNHNY, CDR2 SVGAGI (reference sequence). Trimming took off 5 bases at V and 0 bases at J, with 14 bases between the two ends. CDR3 in DNA: TGTGCCAGCAGTCAGACAGGCGGACCCTCCTACGAGCAGTACTTC. Amino acid sequence: CASSQTGGPSYEQYF.

This clone was detected a few times. The chain employs TRBV7-2 and TRBJ2-7; 7 bases are a match to TRBD1. CDR3 length: 14 residues. Germline-derived CDR1 and CDR2 are SGHTA and FQGNSA. J was trimmed by 3 bases and V by 0 bases; bases with no gene match: 2. CDR3 nucleotides: TGTGCCAGCAGCTTAGCGGGACAGAGCTACGAGCAGTACTTC. This codes for CASSLAGQSYEQYF.

The V call is TRBV5-4, the J call TRBJ1-1; D call uncertain. V lost 2 bases, J lost 2 bases, and 7 bases lay in between. The germline V gene encodes CDR1 SGHNT and CDR2 YYREEE (reference sequence). CDR3 length: 13 amino acids. CDR3 in DNA: TGTGCCAGCAGCTTTAGATTAAACACTGAAGCTTTCTTT. Protein product: CASSFRLNTEAFF. Supplemented by reference TRBV5-4 and TRBJ1-1, the full variable domain reads ETGVTQSPTHLIKTRGQQVTLRCSSQSGHNTVSWYQQALGQGPQFIFQYYREEENGRGNFPPRFSGLQFPNYSSELNVNALELDDSALYLCASSFRLNTEAFFGQGTRLTVV.

The CDR3 DNA reads TGCGCCAGCAGCTCAAACTCGGGAAACTCCTACGAGCAGTACTTC. Residues: CASSSNSGNSYEQYF. The chain carries TRBV5-1 and TRBJ2-7, with D possibly matching TRBD2 (5 bases). Germline-derived CDR1 and CDR2 are SGHRS and YFSETQ. The CDR3 totals 15 residues. Trimming left V 3 bases short and J 0 bases short, with 13 bases between.

The chain links TRBV6-1 to TRBJ1-3, with no clear D. The V gene lost 3 bases and the J gene lost 2 bases, with 8 bases spanning the gap. The CDR3 is 14 amino acids. CDR1 is MNHNS, CDR2 SASEGT, per germline. The CDR3 region has the DNA TGTGCCAGCAGTGACATACGGGCTGGAAACACCATATATTTT. It translates to CASSDIRAGNTIYF.

In its sample, this clone was seen once. This chain joins TRBV5-1 and TRBJ2-5; a weak D match, TRBD1 (6 bases). From germline, CDR1 is SGHRS and CDR2 YFSETQ. Trimming removed 3 bases from V and 3 bases from J, with 15 bases in between. CDR3 length equals 15 residues. The CDR3, as DNA: TGCGCCAGCAGCTCCTTGGGGGCGGGCGAAGAGACCCAGTACTTC. Encoded protein: CASSSLGAGEETQYF.

The chain has TRBV7-3 and TRBJ2-6, with no clear D. Germline CDR1 SGHTA, CDR2 FQGTGA. Trimming took 5 bases from V and 0 from J, leaving 5 bases between them. CDR3 length: 14 residues. The CDR3 loop is CASSLYSGANVLTF. The CDR3 region has the DNA TGTGCCAGCAGCCTATACTCTGGGGCCAACGTCCTGACTTTC.

This chain links TRBV6-6 with TRBJ2-7, with 9 bases lining up with TRBD1. This CDR3 contains 15 residues. Germline CDR1 MNHNY, CDR2 SVGAGI (reference sequence). V was clipped by 5 bases and J by 2 bases; unmatched bases: 7. This CDR3 reads CASSLTGGRAYEQYF. DNA of the CDR3: TGTGCCAGCAGTCTCACAGGGGGCAGGGCCTACGAGCAGTACTTC.

The rearrangement links TRBV6-6 to TRBJ1-6, with a tentative D call TRBD1 (6 bases). The germline V and J ends were trimmed by 0 bases and 10 bases, with 16 bases remaining between them. The CDR3 spans 16 residues. Germline assignment: CDR1 MNHNY and CDR2 SVGAGI (reference sequence). The CDR3 here is CASSYSGGEGGSPLHF. As DNA, the CDR3 is TGTGCCAGCAGTTACTCAGGGGGGGAAGGAGGATCACCCCTCCACTTT.